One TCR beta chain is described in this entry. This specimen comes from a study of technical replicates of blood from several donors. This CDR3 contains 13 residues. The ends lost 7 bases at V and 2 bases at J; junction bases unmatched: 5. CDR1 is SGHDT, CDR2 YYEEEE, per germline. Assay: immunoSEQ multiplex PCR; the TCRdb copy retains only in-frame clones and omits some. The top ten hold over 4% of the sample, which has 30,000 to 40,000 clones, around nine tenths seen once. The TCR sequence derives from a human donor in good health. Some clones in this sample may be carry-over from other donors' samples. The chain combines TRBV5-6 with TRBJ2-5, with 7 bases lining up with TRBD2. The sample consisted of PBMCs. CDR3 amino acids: CASATGGQETQYF. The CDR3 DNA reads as TGTGCCAGCGCGACCGGGGGGCAAGAGACCCAGTACTTC.